The 18 T cell receptor beta chains below were found in one sample sequenced in a study of OX40 agonist ivuxolimab in advanced cancers. Clones were sequenced by immunoSEQ multiplex PCR, and TCRdb holds only the in-frame ones, with some missing. This table has fewer than 75,000 clones, around 90% appearing once. Sample: CD4+ or CD8+ T cells sorted from blood, taken in a trial of the OX40 agonist ivuxolimab. Receptors originate from an adult with an advanced solid tumor such as melanoma, head and neck, liver or kidney cancer.

V is TRBV9 and J is TRBJ1-3; unclear D gene. V was trimmed by 0 bases and J by 1 base, leaving 14 bases between them. Germline loops: CDR1 SGDLS, CDR2 YYNGEE. This CDR3 has 17 residues. The CDR3 here is CASSVGVGWRSGNTIYF. The CDR3, as DNA: TGTGCCAGCAGCGTAGGCGTCGGGTGGCGATCTGGAAACACCATATATTTT.

The chain carries TRBV5-4 and TRBJ2-1, with D tentatively TRBD1 (5 bases). The germline V gene encodes CDR1 SGHNT and CDR2 YYREEE (reference sequence). The CDR3 loop spans 13 amino acids. The V end was cut by 1 base, the J end by 5 bases, with 7 bases between. DNA for the CDR3: TGTGCCAGCAGCTTGAGGGGTAACAATGAGCAGTTCTTC. Protein sequence: CASSLRGNNEQFF. Together with reference TRBV5-4 and TRBJ2-1, the CDR3 gives the full variable domain: ETGVTQSPTHLIKTRGQQVTLRCSSQSGHNTVSWYQQALGQGPQFIFQYYREEENGRGNFPPRFSGLQFPNYSSELNVNALELDDSALYLCASSLRGNNEQFFGPGTRLTVL.

V gene TRBV18 combines with J gene TRBJ2-7; 8 bases line up with TRBD2. V lost 2 bases to trimming and J lost 3 bases; unmatched junction nucleotides: 9. CDR3 length equals 16 residues. Germline loops: CDR1 KGHSH, CDR2 LQKENI. The CDR3 is CASSPTGTRGNYEQYF. In DNA form, the CDR3 reads TGTGCCAGCTCACCAACCGGGACTAGGGGAAACTACGAGCAGTACTTC.

The chain recombines TRBV6-1 with TRBJ2-2; 8 positions match TRBD2. CDR3 length: 14 amino acids. Trimming cost V 7 bases and J 5 bases; bases outside gene matches: 6. Per germline, CDR1 MNHNS and CDR2 SASEGT. The CDR3: CASTGGSGTGELFF. In DNA form, the CDR3 reads TGTGCCAGCACGGGAGGGAGCGGTACCGGGGAGCTGTTTTTT.

This rearrangement joins TRBV30 to TRBJ1-5; no clear D. The CDR3 is 12 residues long. Germline V CDR1 and CDR2: GTSNPN, SVGIG (reference sequence). Trimming stripped 3 bases from V and 11 bases from J, with 14 bases between. The CDR3 is CAWSVSSEAQHF. The CDR3 coding sequence is TGTGCCTGGAGCGTATCCTCGGAGGCCCAGCATTTT.

J is TRBJ1-5 and V is TRBV4-1, with 10 bases lining up with TRBD1. Looked up from germline, CDR1 is MGHRA and CDR2 is YSYEKL. CDR3 size: 16 residues. J was trimmed by 5 bases and V by 1 base; bases with no gene match: 5. CDR3 protein: CASSQVSGQGDQPQHF. CDR3 bases: TGCGCCAGCAGCCAAGTATCCGGACAGGGGGATCAGCCCCAGCATTTT.

The chain couples TRBV18 to TRBJ1-4; D not resolved. The CDR3 is 13 amino acids. CDR1 and CDR2 (germline): KGHSH, LQKENI. Trimming pared 3 bases from V and 8 bases from J, leaving 10 bases between. In nucleotides, the CDR3 is TGTGCCAGCTCACCGGCGGGGAAAGAAAAACTGTTTTTT. It translates to CASSPAGKEKLFF.

This chain uses TRBV9 with TRBJ1-4; D gene unclear. CDR1 is SGDLS and CDR2 is YYNGEE in the germline V gene. The CDR3 has 16 residues. Trimming left V 0 bases short and J 10 bases short, with 19 bases between. CDR3 protein: CASSVELSVLGGKLFF. The CDR3 nucleotides are TGTGCCAGCAGCGTAGAGTTGTCCGTCCTGGGCGGAAAACTGTTTTTT.

In its sample, this clone ranks as medium-sized (0.01 to 0.1%). The chain employs TRBV10-3 and TRBJ2-7, with a possible D match to TRBD2 (7 bases). This CDR3 has 15 amino acids. Trimming shortened V by 0 bases and J by 5 bases, and 14 bases separated the two germline ends. Germline V gives CDR1 ENHRY, CDR2 SYGVKD. The CDR3 is CAISESGGQLNEQYF. The CDR3 DNA is TGTGCCATCAGTGAGTCGGGGGGGCAGTTAAACGAGCAGTACTTC.

This clone was observed once. The V and J genes are TRBV29-1 and TRBJ2-6; 8 positions match TRBD1. The CDR3 sequence is 18 residues long. Germline V gene sequence: CDR1 SQVTM, CDR2 ANQGSEA. The ends lost 4 bases at V and 4 bases at J; junction bases unmatched: 15. In DNA form, the CDR3 reads TGCAGCGTTGGCGGAGGACAGGGACAACCCGGGGGGGCCAACGTCCTGACTTTC. Its translation is CSVGGGQGQPGGANVLTF. The full variable domain, its missing parts supplied by reference TRBV29-1 and TRBJ2-6, is SAVISQKPSRDICQRGTSLTIQCQVDSQVTMMFWYRQQPGQSLTLIATANQGSEATYESGFVIDKFPISRPNLTFSTLTVSNMSPEDSSIYLCSVGGGQGQPGGANVLTFGAGSRLTVL.

This chain joins TRBV6-1 and TRBJ1-2; D is ambiguous. This CDR3 comprises 13 residues. Trimming cost V 4 bases and J 2 bases, with 8 bases left between them. Germline V CDR1 and CDR2: MNHNS, SASEGT. The CDR3 region has the DNA TGTGCCAGCAGTGGGACTGCAAACTATGGCTACACCTTC. The encoded protein is CASSGTANYGYTF.

This CDR3 is CASSSRGANSPLHF. CDR3 in DNA: TGTGCCAGCAGCTCTCGGGGGGCTAATTCACCCCTCCACTTT. The chain links TRBV7-2 to TRBJ1-6, with D perhaps matching TRBD1 (6 bases). This CDR3 is built from 14 residues. Per germline, CDR1 SGHTA and CDR2 FQGNSA. The V gene lost 4 bases and the J gene lost 6 bases, with 10 bases spanning the gap.

In regard to this clone: The junction and the germline gene differ at one end; a read error may be behind it. The chain joins TRBV28 to TRBJ2-1, with TRBD1 as a possible D gene (5 bases). CDR1 is MDHEN and CDR2 is SYDVKM in the germline V gene. The CDR3 totals 16 residues. CDR3 loop: CASSFSQGRSYSEQFF. The CDR3 DNA sequence: TGTGCCAGCAGTTTCTCGCAGGGCCGCTCCTACAGTGAGCAGTTCTTC.

The chain carries TRBV20-1 and TRBJ1-1; D might be TRBD1 (6 bases). The CDR3 sequence is 11 residues long. Trimming took 2 bases from V and 7 from J, leaving 8 bases between them. CDR1 and CDR2 (germline): DFQATT, SNEGSKA (reference sequence). This CDR3 is CSARRGVEAFF. For the CDR3, the DNA is TGCAGTGCTAGAAGGGGGGTTGAAGCTTTCTTT.

This chain's CDR3 is CASSFGQQETQYF. The DNA of the CDR3 is TGTGCCAGCAGCTTCGGACAGCAAGAGACCCAGTACTTC. V and J are TRBV7-2 and TRBJ2-5; possibly TRBD1 for D (6 bases). The CDR3 contains 13 residues. Trimming took 3 bases from V and 2 from J, leaving 7 bases between them. CDR1 is SGHTA and CDR2 is FQGNSA in the germline V gene.

The chain combines TRBV5-1 with TRBJ2-3; TRBD2 agrees at 13 bases. Losses at the gene ends were 3 bases for V and 3 bases for J; bases not matched to a gene: 7. The CDR3 totals 17 residues. Germline CDR1 SGHRS, CDR2 YFSETQ. The CDR3 DNA reads as TGCGCCAGCAGCTCCTTGACTAGCGGGGGGCCAACAGATACGCAGTATTTT. Translating gives CASSSLTSGGPTDTQYF.

CDR3 nucleotides: TGCGCCAGCAGCACCAGGACAGGAGAAGGTGAAAAACTGTTTTTT. Translated, it gives CASSTRTGEGEKLFF. V usage is TRBV5-1 and J usage is TRBJ1-4; 7 nucleotides line up with TRBD1. This CDR3 comprises 15 residues. Trimming removed 4 bases from V and 7 bases from J; junction bases left unmatched: 10. Germline V gene data show CDR1 as SGHRS and CDR2 as YFSETQ.

The V gene is TRBV6-5, the J gene TRBJ1-5; the match to TRBD1 covers 7 bases. Germline V gene lookup returns CDR1 MNHEY and CDR2 SVGAGI. Trimming took 6 bases from V and 7 from J; bases not matched to a gene: 6. The CDR3 spans 13 residues. The CDR3 DNA follows: TGTGCCAGCAGATCAGGGGGGAAACAGCCCCAGCATTTT. Residues: CASRSGGKQPQHF.